The clone carrying this TCR beta chain is medium-sized (0.01 to 0.1%) in the sample. Patients underwent thyroid surgery, and none had received any treatment before it. CDR1 SGHAT and CDR2 FQNNGV come from the germline V gene. The germline V and J ends were trimmed by 2 bases and 2 bases, with 8 bases remaining between them. The CDR3 sequence is 14 residues long. MiXCR was used by TCRdb to re-call the PCR reads. The sample lists 6,500 to 7,000 clones, 25% to 35% occurring once. The record originates from a study of metastatic and nonmetastatic thyroid tumors. This receptor was taken from a female donor with papillary thyroid cancer or a benign thyroid nodule (not recorded which). Some clones in this sample may be carry-over from other donors' samples. This chain connects TRBV11-2 to TRBJ2-3; TRBD2 is a possible D gene (5 bases). Material for sequencing was tumor tissue. The CDR3 sequence is CASSLRRVTDTQYF. The DNA for the CDR3 is TGTGCCAGCAGCTTACGGCGGGTCACAGATACGCAGTATTTT.